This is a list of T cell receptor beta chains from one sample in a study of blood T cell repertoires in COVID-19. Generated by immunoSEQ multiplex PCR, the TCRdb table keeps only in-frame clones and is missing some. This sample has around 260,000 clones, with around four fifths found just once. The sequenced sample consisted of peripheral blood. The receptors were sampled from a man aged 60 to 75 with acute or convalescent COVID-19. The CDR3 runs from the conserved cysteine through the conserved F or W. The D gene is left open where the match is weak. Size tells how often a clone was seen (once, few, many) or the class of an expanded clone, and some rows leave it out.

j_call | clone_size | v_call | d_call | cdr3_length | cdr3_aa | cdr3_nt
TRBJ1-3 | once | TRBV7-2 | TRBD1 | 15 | CASSWGQGRGNTIYF | TGTGCCAGCAGCTGGGGACAGGGGAGAGGAAACACCATATATTTT
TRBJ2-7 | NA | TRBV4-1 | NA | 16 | CASSQIIQVPAYEQYF | TGCGCCAGCAGCCAAATAATACAGGTGCCAGCCTACGAGCAGTACTTC
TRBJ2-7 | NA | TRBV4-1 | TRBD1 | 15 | CASSQSQGQQYEQYF | TGCGCCAGCAGCCAATCCCAGGGACAGCAGTACGAGCAGTACTTC
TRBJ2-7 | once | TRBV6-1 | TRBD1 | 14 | CASSDPGQGYEQYF | TGTGCCAGCAGTGACCCGGGACAGGGCTACGAGCAGTACTTC
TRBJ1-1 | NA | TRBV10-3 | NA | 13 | CAISAGREAEAFF | TGTGCCATCAGTGCGGGCAGGGAGGCTGAAGCTTTCTTT
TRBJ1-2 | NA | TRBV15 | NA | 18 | CATSRDGAPGKSEYGYTF | TGTGCCACCAGCAGAGATGGAGCTCCAGGGAAGTCGGAGTATGGCTACACCTTC
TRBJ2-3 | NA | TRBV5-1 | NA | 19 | CASSSQGGAFNSQADTQYF | TGCGCCAGCAGCTCTCAGGGGGGAGCGTTTAACAGTCAGGCAGATACGCAGTATTTT
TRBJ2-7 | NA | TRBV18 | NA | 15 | CASSPGKGSSYEQYF | TGTGCCAGCTCACCAGGGAAAGGGAGCTCCTACGAGCAGTACTTC
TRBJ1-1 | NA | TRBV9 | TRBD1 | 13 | CASSVVTGGEAFF | TGTGCCAGCAGCGTAGTTACAGGGGGTGAAGCTTTCTTT
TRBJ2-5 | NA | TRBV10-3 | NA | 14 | CAIRGTSPRETQYF | TGTGCCATCCGGGGGACCTCGCCCCGGGAGACCCAGTACTTC
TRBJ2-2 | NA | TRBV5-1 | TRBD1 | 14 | CASSPDRAGGELFF | TGCGCCAGCAGCCCCGACAGGGCCGGCGGGGAGCTGTTTTTT
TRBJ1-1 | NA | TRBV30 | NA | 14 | CAWSVLGLNTEAFF | TGTGCCTGGAGTGTACTAGGGCTGAACACTGAAGCTTTCTTT
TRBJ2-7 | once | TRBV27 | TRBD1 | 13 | CASRRQGAYEQYF | TGTGCCAGCAGACGACAGGGGGCTTACGAGCAGTACTTC
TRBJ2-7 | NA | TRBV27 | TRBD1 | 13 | CASSHRGSYEQYF | TGTGCCAGCAGCCACAGGGGGTCCTACGAGCAGTACTTC
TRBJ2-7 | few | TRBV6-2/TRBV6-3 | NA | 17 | CASSYLGHRQVSYEQYF | TGTGCCAGCAGTTACTTGGGACACAGACAGGTTTCCTACGAGCAGTACTTC
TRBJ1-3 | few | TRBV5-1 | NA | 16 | CASSLAKAGSGNTIYF | TGCGCCAGCAGCTTGGCCAAGGCAGGCTCTGGAAACACCATATATTTT
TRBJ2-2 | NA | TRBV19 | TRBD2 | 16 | CASSIPPPGGTGELFF | TGTGCCAGTAGTATCCCCCCGCCGGGGGGGACCGGGGAGCTGTTTTTT
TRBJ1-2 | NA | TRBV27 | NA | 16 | CASTPTPNGGAWGYTF | TGTGCCAGCACCCCCACCCCCAATGGGGGCGCCTGGGGCTACACCTTC
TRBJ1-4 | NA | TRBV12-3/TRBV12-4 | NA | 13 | CASSSRTAEKLFF | TGTGCCAGCAGTTCCAGGACAGCTGAAAAACTGTTTTTT
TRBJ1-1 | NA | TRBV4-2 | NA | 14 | CASSQVGGLTEAFF | TGTGCCAGCAGCCAAGTGGGGGGACTCACTGAAGCTTTCTTT
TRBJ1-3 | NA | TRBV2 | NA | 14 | CASSRPGSGNTIYF | TGTGCCAGCAGTAGGCCAGGGTCGGGAAACACCATATATTTT
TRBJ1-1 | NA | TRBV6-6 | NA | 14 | CASSYTKMNTEAFF | TGTGCCAGCAGTTACACTAAAATGAACACTGAAGCTTTCTTT
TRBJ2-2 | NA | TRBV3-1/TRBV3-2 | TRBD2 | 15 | CASTKTSGSPGELFF | TGTGCCAGCACCAAGACTAGCGGCAGCCCCGGGGAGCTGTTTTTT